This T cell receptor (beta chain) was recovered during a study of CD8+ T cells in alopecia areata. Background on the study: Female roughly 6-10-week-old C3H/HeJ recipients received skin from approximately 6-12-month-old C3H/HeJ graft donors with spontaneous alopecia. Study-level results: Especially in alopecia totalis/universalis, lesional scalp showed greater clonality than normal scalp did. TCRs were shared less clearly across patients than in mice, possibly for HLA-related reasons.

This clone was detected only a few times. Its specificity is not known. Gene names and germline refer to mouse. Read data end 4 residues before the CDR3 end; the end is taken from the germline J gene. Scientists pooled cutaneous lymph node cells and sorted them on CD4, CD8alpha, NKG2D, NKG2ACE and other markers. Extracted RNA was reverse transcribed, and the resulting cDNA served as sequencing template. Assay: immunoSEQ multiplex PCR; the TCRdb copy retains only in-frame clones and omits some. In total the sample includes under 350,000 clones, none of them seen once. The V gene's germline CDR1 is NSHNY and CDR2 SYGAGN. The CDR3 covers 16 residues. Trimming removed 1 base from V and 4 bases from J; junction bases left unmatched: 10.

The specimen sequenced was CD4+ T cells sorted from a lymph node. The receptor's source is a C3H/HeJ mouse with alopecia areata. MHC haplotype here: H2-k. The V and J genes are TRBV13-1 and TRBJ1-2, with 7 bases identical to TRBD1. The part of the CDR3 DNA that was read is TGTGCCAGCAGTGATTCCCTCGACAGGGAAGGCTCC. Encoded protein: CASSDSLDREGS. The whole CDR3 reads CASSDSLDREGSDYTF.